Below, 7 T cell receptor beta chains from the same sample are listed, as sequenced in a study of shared clonotypes between healthy human individuals. Some clones are missing from TCRdb's copy, which holds only in-frame ones; the method was immunoSEQ multiplex PCR. The sample has about 2.3 million clones, just under 95% seen once. The sample was naive CD4+ T cells from PBMCs. Stated subset: CD45RA+ positively selected. Every receptor here comes from a young man in good health. Some clones in this sample may be carry-over from other donors' samples.

J is TRBJ2-1 and V is TRBV28; D is undetermined. The ends were cut back, 8 bases at V and 9 bases at J, with 11 bases in the middle. The CDR3 spans 11 residues. The germline gives CDR1 MDHEN, CDR2 SYDVKM. The CDR3 here is CASRGLREQFF. The CDR3 DNA sequence: TGTGCCAGCCGCGGCTTGCGTGAGCAGTTCTTC.

This clone appeared once. The V and J genes are TRBV11-2 and TRBJ1-2, with D unclear. The CDR3 length is 13 residues. Per the germline V gene, CDR1 is SGHAT and CDR2 is FQNNGV. Between the trimmed V and J ends, which lost 3 bases and 7 bases, there was a span of 12 bases. CDR3: CASSLGAPSGYTF. The DNA for the CDR3 is TGTGCCAGCAGCTTGGGAGCCCCTAGTGGCTACACCTTC.

This clone was counted once. The rearrangement uses TRBV5-8 and TRBJ1-4; a possible D gene is TRBD1 (6 bases). Deletions cut 4 bases from V and 2 bases from J, with 18 bases between. Germline values: CDR1 SGHTS, CDR2 YDEGEE. The CDR3 length is 17 residues. The CDR3 DNA sequence: TGTGCCAGCAGCCCGCCCCGGGGGGGGGCGACTAATGAAAAACTGTTTTTT. This sequence encodes CASSPPRGGATNEKLFF.

This CDR3 reads CASGQRTGGRETQYF. The CDR3 region has the DNA TGTGCCAGCGGGCAACGGACAGGGGGCCGTGAGACCCAGTACTTC. This chain joins TRBV27 and TRBJ2-5; 11 bases are shared with TRBD1. With 8 bases clipped from V and 5 bases from J, the junction kept 10 bases outside the gene matches. CDR3 length: 15 amino acids. CDR1 and CDR2 from the germline V gene are MNHEY and SMNVEV (reference sequence).

This chain uses TRBV5-5 with TRBJ2-5; 9 bases are a match to TRBD1. The CDR3 covers 15 residues. Trimming removed 0 bases from V and 0 bases from J; junction bases left unmatched: 0. Germline loops: CDR1 SGHKS, CDR2 YYEKEE (reference sequence). The DNA for the CDR3 is TGTGCCAGCAGCTTGGGGGACAGGGACCAAGAGACCCAGTACTTC. Translation: CASSLGDRDQETQYF.

The genes are TRBV7-2 and TRBJ2-3; TRBD2 agrees at 13 bases. Trimming cost V 0 bases and J 3 bases; bases outside gene matches: 3. The CDR3 loop spans 17 amino acids. Germline loops: CDR1 SGHTA, CDR2 FQGNSA. CDR3 in DNA: TGTGCCAGCAGCTTAGCACTAGCGGGAGGGGGTACAGATACGCAGTATTTT. Amino acid sequence: CASSLALAGGGTDTQYF. The variable domain in full, completed from reference TRBV7-2 and TRBJ2-3, reads GAGVSQSPSNKVTEKGKDVELRCDPISGHTALYWYRQSLGQGLEFLIYFQGNSAPDKSGLPSDRFSAERTGGSVSTLTIQRTQQEDSAVYLCASSLALAGGGTDTQYFGPGTRLTVL.

J is TRBJ2-3 and V is TRBV12-5; TRBD1 agrees at 9 bases. The CDR3 is made up of 17 amino acids. CDR1 and CDR2 from the germline V gene are LGHNT and FRNRAP. The V segment lost 0 bases and the J segment 2 bases; nucleotides outside the gene matches: 6. CDR3: CASGLVLGTGLTDTQYF. In DNA form, the CDR3 reads TGTGCTAGTGGTTTGGTTCTTGGGACAGGGCTCACAGATACGCAGTATTTT.